Listed below are T cell receptor beta chains from one sample, sequenced in a study of OX40 agonist ivuxolimab in advanced cancers. Libraries were prepared by immunoSEQ multiplex PCR; TCRdb keeps only in-frame clonotypes and omits some of them. The sample lists just over 95,000 clones, 90% seen once, with 0.15% to 0.2% in the top ten. The source was CD4+ or CD8+ T cells sorted from blood, collected in a trial of the OX40 agonist ivuxolimab. The receptor set was obtained from an adult with an advanced solid tumor such as melanoma, head and neck, liver or kidney cancer. CDR3s include the opening cysteine and the closing phenylalanine or tryptophan. A D gene is named only where the DNA matches it firmly. Expanded clones get a size class; other rows say once, few or many, or leave the size out.

abundance: .
d_gene: .
v_gene: TRBV6-5
j_gene: TRBJ1-1
CDR3aa: CASSELMGAFF
CDR3nt: TGTGCCAGCAGTGAACTCATGGGAGCTTTCTTT

abundance: .
d_gene: TRBD2
v_gene: TRBV9
j_gene: TRBJ2-7
CDR3aa: CASSVGLVTAEQYF
CDR3nt: TGTGCCAGCAGCGTCGGACTAGTAACTGCCGAGCAGTACTTC

abundance: .
d_gene: .
v_gene: TRBV6-6
j_gene: TRBJ1-4
CDR3aa: CASMGGINEKLFF
CDR3nt: TGTGCCAGCATGGGGGGTATCAATGAAAAACTGTTTTTT

abundance: few
d_gene: .
v_gene: TRBV19
j_gene: TRBJ1-5
CDR3aa: CASTTDEEINNQPQHF
CDR3nt: TGTGCCAGTACCACCGACGAGGAGATTAACAATCAGCCCCAGCATTTT

abundance: .
d_gene: .
v_gene: TRBV4-1
j_gene: TRBJ2-7
CDR3aa: CASSQDRLSAREQYF
CDR3nt: TGCGCCAGCAGCCAAGATAGATTAAGTGCGCGGGAGCAGTACTTC

abundance: few
d_gene: .
v_gene: TRBV11-1
j_gene: TRBJ1-1
CDR3aa: CASSFSREAFF
CDR3nt: TGTGCCAGCAGCTTTTCCAGGGAGGCTTTCTTT

abundance: .
d_gene: TRBD1
v_gene: TRBV6-1
j_gene: TRBJ1-4
CDR3aa: CASNRDSLVEKLFF
CDR3nt: TGTGCCAGCAACCGGGACAGTTTAGTAGAGAAACTGTTTTTT

abundance: .
d_gene: .
v_gene: TRBV5-4
j_gene: TRBJ2-2
CDR3aa: CASSLPGAHTGELFF
CDR3nt: TGTGCCAGCAGCTTACCGGGGGCTCACACCGGGGAGCTGTTTTTT

abundance: .
d_gene: TRBD1
v_gene: TRBV29-1
j_gene: TRBJ2-2
CDR3aa: CSVGVDRGRAGELFF
CDR3nt: TGCAGCGTTGGTGTCGACAGGGGGCGGGCCGGGGAGCTGTTTTTT

abundance: .
d_gene: .
v_gene: TRBV6-1
j_gene: TRBJ1-1
CDR3aa: CASQISDTEAFF
CDR3nt: TGTGCCAGCCAGATATCAGACACTGAAGCTTTCTTT

abundance: .
d_gene: .
v_gene: TRBV7-6
j_gene: TRBJ1-1
CDR3aa: CASSPEVLLNTEAFF
CDR3nt: TGTGCCAGCAGCCCGGAGGTACTCCTGAACACTGAAGCTTTCTTT